Listed below are T cell receptor beta chains from one sample, sequenced in a study of cytomegalovirus exposure and HLA in healthy donors. Measured with immunoSEQ multiplex PCR; TCRdb has only the in-frame clones, and not every one. Among about 140,000 clones, more than 75% were seen once, and the ten largest hold 5.1%. Sequencing used PBMCs. The receptor source for this set is a male donor in good health and CMV-seronegative. Each CDR3 is given with its conserved first and last residue. Fields, in order: J gene, V gene, D gene, clone size, CDR3 protein, CDR3 DNA. The D gene is left open where the match is weak. Some rows mark clone size as missing; the rest say once, few, many or name a class of expanded clone.

>TRBJ1-1|TRBV7-2|NA|NA
CASSPQSSLATEAFF
TGTGCCAGCAGCCCACAATCCAGCCTAGCAACTGAAGCTTTCTTT
>TRBJ1-1|TRBV5-8|NA|NA
CASSWGVSEAFF
TGTGCCAGCAGTTGGGGGGTGTCTGAAGCTTTCTTT
>TRBJ1-6|TRBV6-1|TRBD1|NA
CASSPGDRAISPLHF
TGTGCCAGCAGCCCTGGGGACAGGGCCATTTCACCCCTCCACTTT
>TRBJ1-1|TRBV5-1|NA|NA
CASSLGGNERNTEAFF
TGCGCCAGCAGCTTAGGGGGAAATGAGAGGAACACTGAAGCTTTCTTT
>TRBJ2-1|TRBV5-1|NA|NA
CASSSTVSSYNEQFF
TGCGCCAGCAGCTCAACTGTAAGCTCCTACAATGAGCAGTTCTTC
>TRBJ2-2|TRBV2|TRBD2|NA
CAIQGAGGPNTGELFF
TGTGCCATACAGGGAGCGGGGGGGCCGAACACCGGGGAGCTGTTTTTT
>TRBJ2-3|TRBV29-1|NA|NA
CSVAPVGASTDTQYF
TGCAGCGTCGCCCCGGTTGGGGCTAGCACAGATACGCAGTATTTT
>TRBJ1-1|TRBV18|NA|NA
CASSPGAGEHTEAFF
TGTGCCAGCTCACCGGGGGCAGGGGAACACACTGAAGCTTTCTTT
>TRBJ1-3|TRBV18|NA|NA
CASSHSSGNTIYF
TGTGCCAGCTCACACAGCTCTGGAAACACCATATATTTT
>TRBJ1-2|TRBV10-2|NA|NA
CASLDRFQNGYTF
TGCGCCAGCCTTGACAGGTTCCAGAATGGCTACACCTTC
>TRBJ2-7|TRBV29-1|TRBD1|NA
CSVEDPRDRASYEQYF
TGCAGCGTTGAAGACCCCCGGGACAGGGCCTCCTACGAGCAGTACTTC
>TRBJ1-3|TRBV28|TRBD1|NA
CASSFRGRGNTIYF
TGTGCCAGCAGTTTTAGGGGGCGAGGAAACACCATATATTTT
>TRBJ1-2|TRBV4-1|NA|once
CASSRGGGYTF
TGCGCCAGCAGCCGAGGGGGTGGCTACACCTTC
>TRBJ2-5|TRBV5-1|NA|NA
CASSPARETQYF
TGCGCCAGCAGCCCTGCGCGGGAGACCCAGTACTTC
>TRBJ2-1|TRBV4-3|NA|NA
CASSQEAGHKQFF
TGCGCCAGCAGCCAAGAGGCCGGACACAAGCAGTTCTTC
>TRBJ1-3|TRBV4-1|NA|NA
CASSQLGLIGNTIYF
TGCGCCAGCAGCCAACTCGGTCTTATCGGAAACACCATATATTTT
>TRBJ1-1|TRBV6-5|NA|NA
CASSYAGVGEAFF
TGTGCCAGCAGTTACGCAGGGGTCGGCGAAGCTTTCTTT
>TRBJ2-1|TRBV11-2|TRBD2|few
CASSQSGTEQFF
TGTGCCAGCAGCCAAAGCGGGACTGAGCAGTTCTTC
>TRBJ1-2|TRBV7-9|NA|NA
CASSLVESYGYTF
TGTGCCAGCAGCTTAGTCGAGAGCTATGGCTACACCTTC
>TRBJ1-4|TRBV6-5|NA|NA
CASSSGEKLFF
TGTGCCAGCAGTTCAGGTGAAAAACTGTTTTTT
>TRBJ1-2|TRBV28|TRBD1|few
CASSRGGTGVFYGYTF
TGTGCCAGCAGCCGGGGAGGGACAGGCGTTTTCTATGGCTACACCTTC
>TRBJ2-3|TRBV5-6|NA|NA
CASSLAGVSTDTQYF
TGTGCCAGCAGCTTGGCCGGGGTTAGCACAGATACGCAGTATTTT
>TRBJ1-2|TRBV27|TRBD1|NA
CASSIQGAGYGYTF
TGTGCCAGCAGTATCCAGGGGGCGGGCTATGGCTACACCTTC
>TRBJ2-1|TRBV18|TRBD1|NA
CASSPRGQLTGKQFF
TGTGCCAGCTCACCTAGGGGACAGCTAACAGGAAAGCAGTTCTTC
>TRBJ1-1|TRBV7-2|NA|NA
CASSFYTEAFF
TGTGCCAGCAGCTTCTACACTGAAGCTTTCTTT
>TRBJ2-3|TRBV18|NA|NA
CASSPYTDTQYF
TGTGCCAGCTCACCATATACAGATACGCAGTATTTT
>TRBJ1-1|TRBV5-4|NA|NA
CASSLKTQGNTEAFF
TGTGCCAGCAGCTTGAAAACACAGGGAAACACTGAAGCTTTCTTT
>TRBJ1-3|TRBV5-4|NA|NA
CASSSGGRKDTIYF
TGTGCCAGCAGTTCCGGGGGACGGAAAGACACCATATATTTT
>TRBJ2-3|TRBV28|NA|NA
CASNSLPSDTQYF
TGTGCCAGCAATTCCCTCCCGTCAGATACGCAGTATTTT
>TRBJ1-4|TRBV30|TRBD1|NA
CAWDRGNEKLFF
TGTGCCTGGGACAGGGGCAATGAAAAACTGTTTTTT
>TRBJ1-1|TRBV7-9|NA|NA
CASSFQSGIGTEAFF
TGTGCCAGCAGCTTTCAATCGGGGATCGGCACTGAAGCTTTCTTT
>TRBJ1-6|TRBV7-3|NA|NA
CASSLGPNSPLHF
TGTGCCAGCAGCTTGGGGCCGAATTCACCCCTCCACTTT
>TRBJ1-4|TRBV7-2|NA|NA
CASSLAPAGRNEKLFF
TGTGCCAGCAGCTTAGCGCCGGCAGGGAGGAATGAAAAACTGTTTTTT
>TRBJ2-7|TRBV5-4|TRBD1|NA
CASRPPGQTYEQYF
TGTGCCAGCAGACCTCCGGGACAGACCTACGAGCAGTACTTC
>TRBJ2-2|TRBV4-3|TRBD2|NA
CASSQEWASGEPTGELFF
TGCGCCAGCAGCCAAGAGTGGGCTAGCGGGGAACCGACCGGGGAGCTGTTTTTT
>TRBJ2-7|TRBV9|NA|NA
CASSVVPGQIYEQYF
TGTGCCAGCAGCGTAGTCCCCGGACAAATCTACGAGCAGTACTTC
>TRBJ1-2|TRBV15|NA|NA
CATSRDRGYGYTF
TGTGCCACCAGCAGAGACAGGGGCTATGGCTACACCTTC
>TRBJ1-5|TRBV5-6|TRBD1|few
CASSRQGYLSNQPQHF
TGTGCCAGCAGTCGACAGGGATACCTTAGCAATCAGCCCCAGCATTTT
>TRBJ1-2|TRBV7-2|NA|NA
CASSLAYNGYTF
TGTGCCAGCAGCTTGGCTTACAATGGCTACACCTTC
>TRBJ1-2|TRBV5-1|NA|NA
CASSFDRNYGYTF
TGCGCCAGCAGTTTTGACAGAAACTATGGCTACACCTTC
>TRBJ1-2|TRBV5-1|NA|NA
CASSLDSPAGGYTF
TGCGCCAGCAGCTTGGACTCGCCTGCAGGGGGCTACACCTTC
>TRBJ2-2|TRBV5-5|NA|NA
CASSLASPGELFF
TGTGCCAGCAGCTTGGCGAGTCCCGGGGAGCTGTTTTTT
>TRBJ1-1|TRBV5-1|TRBD1|NA
CASSPGAGQYTEAFF
TGCGCCAGCAGCCCTGGGGCGGGACAGTACACTGAAGCTTTCTTT
>TRBJ1-2|TRBV6-5|NA|NA
CASSRTDYGYTF
TGTGCCAGCAGCAGGACAGACTATGGCTACACCTTC
>TRBJ2-7|TRBV7-2|TRBD2|NA
CASSSWTSAYEQYF
TGTGCCAGCAGCTCTTGGACTAGCGCCTACGAGCAGTACTTC
>TRBJ2-1|TRBV7-9|NA|NA
CASSPTGRSVNEQFF
TGTGCCAGCAGCCCAACAGGTAGGAGCGTCAATGAGCAGTTCTTC
>TRBJ2-7|TRBV6-5|TRBD2|NA
CASSYMSVGGYEQYF
TGTGCCAGCAGTTACATGTCGGTGGGGGGGTACGAGCAGTACTTC
>TRBJ2-7|TRBV11-3|NA|NA
CASSSRQASYEQYF
TGTGCCAGCAGCTCTCGACAGGCCTCCTACGAGCAGTACTTC
>TRBJ2-1|TRBV2|NA|NA
CAGRSQSGEQFF
TGTGCCGGCAGATCGCAGAGCGGGGAGCAGTTCTTC
>TRBJ1-1|TRBV6-1|NA|once
CASMYREAFF
TGTGCCAGCATGTACAGAGAAGCTTTCTTT
>TRBJ1-2|TRBV9|NA|NA
CASSPRGNYGYTF
TGTGCCAGCAGCCCAAGAGGGAACTATGGCTACACCTTC
>TRBJ1-1|TRBV4-2|NA|NA
CATTDRTVNTEAFF
TGTGCCACTACTGACCGGACAGTGAACACTGAAGCTTTCTTT
>TRBJ2-2|TRBV5-1|NA|NA
CASSLARGTTGELFF
TGCGCCAGCAGCTTGGCCAGGGGCACAACCGGGGAGCTGTTTTTT